The T cell receptor beta chain under discussion was sequenced for a study of regulatory T cells in long-lasting Graves disease. CDR3 regions were amplified by Arm-PCR using iRepertoire HTBI primers to build TCR beta libraries. One entry per CDR3 protein results from TCRdb running MiXCR on the multiplex PCR reads. This sample has hundreds of thousands of distinct CDR3 sequences; less than 25% occur once, and the top ten carry 7.8%. This sample's time point: persistent/refractory GD, antithyroid drugs over 5 years with positive TRAb. PBMC-derived RNA was used for the TCR library. Diagnosing Graves' disease relied on the American Thyroid Association guidelines. Patients were enrolled at an endocrinology department in Xi'an, China. The sequence came from a female donor with Graves disease. The specimen was peripheral blood mononuclear cells (PBMCs), collected when the disease was refractory, from a patient treated with antithyroid drugs.

The CDR3 region is CASSQGGTSGEFQYF. The CDR3 DNA reads TGCGCCAGCAGCCAAGGGGGGACTAGCGGGGAGTTCCAGTACTTC. This chain uses TRBV4-1 with TRBJ2-5; 13 nucleotides match TRBD2. The CDR3 is 15 amino acids. V shed 1 base, J shed 10 bases, and the junction held 6 bases outside the gene matches. Germline V gene data show CDR1 as MGHRA and CDR2 as YSYEKL.